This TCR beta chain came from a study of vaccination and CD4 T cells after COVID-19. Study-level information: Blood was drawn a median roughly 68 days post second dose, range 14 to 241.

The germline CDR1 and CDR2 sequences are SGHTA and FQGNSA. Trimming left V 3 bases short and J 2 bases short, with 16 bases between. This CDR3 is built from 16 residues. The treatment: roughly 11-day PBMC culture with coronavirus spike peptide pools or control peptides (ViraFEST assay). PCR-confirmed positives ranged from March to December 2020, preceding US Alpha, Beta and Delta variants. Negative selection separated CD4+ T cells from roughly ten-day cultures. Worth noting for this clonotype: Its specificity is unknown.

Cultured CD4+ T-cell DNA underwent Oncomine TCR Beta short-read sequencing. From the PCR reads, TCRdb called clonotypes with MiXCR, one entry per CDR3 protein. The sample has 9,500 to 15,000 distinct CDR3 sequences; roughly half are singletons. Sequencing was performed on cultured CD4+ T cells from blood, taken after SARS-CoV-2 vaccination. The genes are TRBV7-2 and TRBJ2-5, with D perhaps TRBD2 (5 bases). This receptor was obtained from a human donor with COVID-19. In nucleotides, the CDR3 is TGTGCCAGCAGCTTTCGAGCCAGACGGGGACAAGAGACCCAGTACTTC. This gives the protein CASSFRARRGQETQYF.